The entry that follows covers one T cell receptor beta chain sequence. The specificity of this receptor is unknown. Base qualities are not recorded, but no much larger clone differs from it by a single base. The TCR beta CDR3 regions were amplified from the RNA transcripts. A first-round RT-PCR of the TCR CDR3 used the HTBI primer set with the Qiagen OneStep RT-PCR kit. The libraries were constructed in a second round of multiplex PCR and then size-selected and purified. The libraries were sequenced on an Illumina HiSeq2000 using paired-end 100 bp reads. Per the authors' processing: SOAPnuke was used to process the raw data, with reads discarded if the reads contained adapters or uncalled bases, had a mean Phred below 15, or lacked an exact constant-primer or identifier match. COPE v1.2.5 was used to merge high-quality paired reads, and clonotypes were defined as unique nucleotide sequences. MiTCR v1.1 was used to align the clonotypes against IMGT TRBV, TRBD and TRBJ reference segments. Only V-J combinations with frequency above 0.0001, covering roughly 99% of repertoires, were analysed. A TCS score was defined as the ratio between F50 (clonal expansion) and ExV (chaos), using BLOSUM62-based TCRdist between CDR3 peptides within each V-J. Welch's t-statistics and random forest reduced several hundred V-J features to about 13, which were used in a naive Bayes classifier (R e1071). TCRdb handled the public reads itself, with Q25 trimming in fastp and clone calling in MiXCR, and kept productive beta chains. Rows with a matching CDR3 protein are joined into one entry that keeps the most common DNA and genes. V and J calls and clone size were set by TCRdb, not the authors. The sample has 92,000 or so distinct CDR3 sequences on record, around 52% of them singletons. The ten largest clones take up less than 30% of the sample.

The data are from a study of T cells in Graves' hyperthyroidism and ophthalmopathy (dated by TCRdb to about 2019). For the wider study: Peripheral blood was sampled at the time of initial diagnosis, prior to any treatment. A discovery cohort of approximately 97 patients, roughly 45 with Graves' ophthalmopathy and 55 to 60 with stable Graves' hyperthyroidism, was used to find distinguishing TCR V-J signatures. Prospective prediction of ophthalmopathy was tested in an independent validation cohort of fewer than 20 hyperthyroidism patients and 17 patients who later progressed to ophthalmopathy. The roughly 94 discovery patients were randomly divided into training and test sets at a 7:3 ratio. Thyroid tissue and blood T-cell repertoires from roughly 6 Graves' hyperthyroidism patients were also compared in the study. After sampling, hyperthyroidism patients received methimazole starting at 30 mg daily, and ophthalmopathy patients received high-dose intravenous methylprednisolone. According to the paper, TCR Vbeta CDR3 sequencing was carried out on some 130 peripheral blood samples, which came from around 43 ophthalmopathy, roughly 75 hyperthyroidism and roughly 17 progressor patients. Paper-wide results and their limitations: In cross-validation, a model built on a 13 V-J signature told ophthalmopathy apart from stable hyperthyroidism with approximately 91% sensitivity and around 84% specificity, and in testing the same model reached 80%/75%. Most expanded thyroid clonotypes (frequency above 0.001) were also detected in blood, suggesting blood repertoires may reflect thyroid immune responses. In validation, the model predicted progression to ophthalmopathy with 55% to 71% sensitivity and roughly 75% specificity, a median of 6.5 months before onset. Sample size was not statistically predetermined, and blinding of investigators to group allocation was not performed.

Stable Graves' hyperthyroidism was defined as the absence of progression to ophthalmopathy over 18 months of follow-up. Hyperthyroidism patients were newly diagnosed, with disease duration under 2 months, and aged 18 to 65 years. Any patient with an uncontrolled infection, another autoimmune disease, pregnancy or lactation was excluded. Diagnoses relied on clinical symptoms, serum thyroxine and TRAb, thyroid ultrasound and orbital computed tomography. Ficoll-Paque density gradient centrifugation was used to isolate PBMCs from around 10 ml of fresh peripheral blood. Trizol reagent was used to extract total RNA, and RNA quality was then checked on an Agilent 2100 Bioanalyzer. The CDR3 runs 18 amino acids, cysteine and phenylalanine included. CDR3 DNA is the only sequence kept; it has 54 bases, read in frame from the first base. Here V drops 6 bases and J drops 6 bases, and the junction holds 16 bases not matched to any gene. As encoded in the germline V gene, CDR1 is SNHLY while CDR2 is FYNNEI.

This chain joins TRBV2 to TRBJ2-5, with 13 bases in between that match TRBD2. Sequencing was performed on blood. The TCR was taken from a middle-aged woman with Graves' hyperthyroidism. CDR3 reads: CASSGGRLAGGAKKTQYF. The nucleotides read TGTGCCAGCAGCGGGGGAAGACTAGCGGGGGGAGCCAAGAAGACCCAGTACTTC. Supplemented by the reference TRBV2 and TRBJ2-5 proteins around the CDR3, the complete variable domain is EPEVTQTPSHQVTQMGQEVILRCVPISNHLYFYWYRQILGQKVEFLVSFYNNEISEKSEIFDDQFSVERPDGSNFTLKIRSTKLEDSAMYFCASSGGRLAGGAKKTQYFGPGTRLLVL.